In this sample, the clone carrying this T cell receptor (beta chain) turned up many times. This sample was taken from a study of early T cells in non-severe SARS-CoV-2 infection. TCRdb passed the 5' RACE reads through MiXCR, listing each CDR3 protein once. This repertoire shows about 50,000 distinct CDR3 sequences, about 15% found once; its top ten account for approximately 4%. The ends were cut back, 3 bases at V and 3 bases at J, with 18 bases in the middle. The CDR3 covers 16 residues. CDR1 is MNHGY, CDR2 SAAAGT, per germline. The sample here was whole blood, taken at baseline. The TCR comes from an adult who was a healthcare worker with PCR-confirmed SARS-CoV-2 infection or an uninfected control (not recorded which). The chain recombines TRBV6-8 with TRBJ2-7; D unresolved. The CDR3 DNA reads as TGTGCCAGCAGTTATTTGAAGTTACCGGTATTCTACGAGCAGTACTTC. This translates into CASSYLKLPVFYEQYF.